This T cell receptor beta chain came from a study of blood T cell repertoires in COVID-19. CDR3 length equals 17 residues. CDR1 and CDR2 from the germline V gene are KGHDR and SFDVKD. V shed 7 bases, J shed 0 bases, and the junction held 8 bases outside the gene matches. In the original workflow: Estimation of nucleated cell counts relied on the amplification of reference gene primers. Assay used: immunoSEQ multiplex PCR; TCRdb lists only in-frame clones, some missing. The V and J calls and the clone size are those of that table, but D and trimming were determined from the DNA. The profile covers 200,000 to 300,000 clones, with about 90% appearing a single time and just over 7% taken by the ten largest.

Sequencing was performed on peripheral blood. The sequence derives from a man in his fifties or sixties who had recovered from COVID-19. J is TRBJ2-6 and V is TRBV24-1; 7 bases align to TRBD1. The CDR3 is CATSPRTGLSGANVLTF. Here the CDR3 DNA reads TGTGCCACCAGCCCAAGGACAGGCCTCTCTGGGGCCAACGTCCTGACTTTC.